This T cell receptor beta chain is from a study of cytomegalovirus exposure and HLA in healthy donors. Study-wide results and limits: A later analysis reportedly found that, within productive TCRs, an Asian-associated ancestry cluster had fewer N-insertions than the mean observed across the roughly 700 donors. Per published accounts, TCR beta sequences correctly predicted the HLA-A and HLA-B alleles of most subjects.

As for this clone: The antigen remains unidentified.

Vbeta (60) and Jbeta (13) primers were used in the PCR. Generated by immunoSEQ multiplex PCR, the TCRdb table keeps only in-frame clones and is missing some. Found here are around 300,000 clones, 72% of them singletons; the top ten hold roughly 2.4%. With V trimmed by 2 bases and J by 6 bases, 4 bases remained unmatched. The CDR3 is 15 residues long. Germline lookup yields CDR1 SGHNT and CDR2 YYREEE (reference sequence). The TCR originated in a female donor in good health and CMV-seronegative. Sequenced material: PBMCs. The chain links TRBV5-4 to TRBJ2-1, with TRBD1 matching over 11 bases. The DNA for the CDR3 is TGTGCCAGCAGCTTAGCCGGGACAGGGGGCAATGAGCAGTTCTTC. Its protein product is CASSLAGTGGNEQFF.